The clone carrying this TCR beta chain has only a few counts. The data originate from a study of patients and donors after allogeneic stem cell transplantation. CDR3 length: 13 amino acids. Trimming removed 0 bases at V and 10 bases at J, with 10 bases between. CDR1 LGHNA and CDR2 YSLEER come from the germline V gene. TCRdb reprocessed the RT-PCR reads via MiXCR and lists one record per CDR3 protein. Here the sample spans about 110,000 distinct CDR3 sequences, 35% being singletons. Source material: blood, either unsorted or a sorted T cell fraction (not recorded which). V and J are TRBV4-3 and TRBJ2-1; D uncertain. The receptor comes from a human donor who was either an allogeneic HSCT recipient or a stem cell or donor lymphocyte infusion donor (not recorded which). It is not recorded whose cells these are; they may come from a transplant donor. CDR3 DNA: TGCGCCAGCAGCCAAGAGTGGGCCGGCGAGCAGTTCTTC. Translated: CASSQEWAGEQFF.